This TCR beta chain was identified during a study of Ad26.COV2.S vaccination and SARS-CoV-2 variants. Treatment of the sample: around 19 received Ad26.COV2.S at low or high dose, single or two shots; roughly five received placebo; per-sample allocation not given. Following the first vaccine or placebo injection, samples were taken on day 63. In Boston, an adult donor aged 18-55 years took part. The J segment lost 6 bases and the V segment lost 5 bases, leaving 4 bases of the junction unmatched. The CDR3 is 14 residues long. The V gene's germline CDR1 is ENHRY and CDR2 SYGVKD. Using immunoSEQ multiplex PCR, the repertoire was profiled, and TCRdb retains in-frame clones only, with some absent. Among roughly 420,000 clones listed, about 91% were seen once.

V gene TRBV10-3 combines with J gene TRBJ1-4; 9 bases line up with TRBD1. This receptor was obtained from a person between 18 and 65 years old who received the Ad26.COV2.S COVID-19 vaccine or a placebo. Sample: peripheral blood, taken in a trial of Ad26.COV2.S vaccine versus placebo. CDR3 DNA sequence: TGTGCCATCAGTACAGGGGGCATGTATGAAAAACTGTTTTTT. Translated: CAISTGGMYEKLFF.